This record covers a single TCR beta chain. These data belong to a study of blood T cell repertoires in COVID-19. Measured with immunoSEQ multiplex PCR; TCRdb has only the in-frame clones, and not every one. The sample contains about 390,000 clones, just under 90% of which appear only once. J was trimmed by 5 bases and V by 4 bases; bases with no gene match: 9. Germline loops: CDR1 SGHRS, CDR2 YFSETQ. The length of the CDR3 is 16 residues. The clonotype originates from a woman between 50 and 59 years old who had recovered from COVID-19. What was sequenced was PBMCs or T cells enriched from blood (not recorded which). This chain links TRBV5-1 with TRBJ2-2, with 9 nucleotides matching TRBD1. The CDR3 nucleotides read TGCGCCAGCAGCACCGGACAGGGGTGGAGGACCGGGGAGCTGTTTTTT. Translated, it gives CASSTGQGWRTGELFF. Combining the CDR3 with reference TRBV5-1 and TRBJ2-2 gives the whole variable domain KAGVTQTPRYLIKTRGQQVTLSCSPISGHRSVSWYQQTPGQGLQFLFEYFSETQRNKGNFPGRFSGRQFSNSRSEMNVSTLELGDSALYLCASSTGQGWRTGELFFGEGSRLTVL.